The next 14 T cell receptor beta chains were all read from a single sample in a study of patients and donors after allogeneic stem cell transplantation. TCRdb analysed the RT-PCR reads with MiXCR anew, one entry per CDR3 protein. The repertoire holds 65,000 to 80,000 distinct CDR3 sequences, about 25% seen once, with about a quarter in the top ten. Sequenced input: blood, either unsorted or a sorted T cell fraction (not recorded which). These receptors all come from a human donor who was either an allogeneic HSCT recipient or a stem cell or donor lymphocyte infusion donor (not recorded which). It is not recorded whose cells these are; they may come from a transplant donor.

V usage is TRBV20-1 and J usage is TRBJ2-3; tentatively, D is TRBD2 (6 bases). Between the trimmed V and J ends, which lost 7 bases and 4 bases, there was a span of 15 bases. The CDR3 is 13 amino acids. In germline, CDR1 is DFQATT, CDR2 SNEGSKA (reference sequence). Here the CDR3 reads CSVSVPGADTQYF. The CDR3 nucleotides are TGCAGTGTTAGCGTCCCGGGGGCAGATACGCAGTATTTT.

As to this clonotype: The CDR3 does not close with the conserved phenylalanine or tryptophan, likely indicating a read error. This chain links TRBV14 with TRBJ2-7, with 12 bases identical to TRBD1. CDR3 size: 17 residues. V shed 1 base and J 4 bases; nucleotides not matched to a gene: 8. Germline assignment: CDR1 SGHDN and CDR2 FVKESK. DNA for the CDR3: TGTGCCAGCAGCCAAGGGCCCCCGGGACAGGGGGCTTACGAGCAGTACTCC. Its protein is CASSQGPPGQGAYEQYS.

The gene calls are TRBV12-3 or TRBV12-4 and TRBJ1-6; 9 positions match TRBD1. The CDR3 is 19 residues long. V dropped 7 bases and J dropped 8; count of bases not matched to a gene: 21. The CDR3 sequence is CASTTPRDRVRALDSPLHF. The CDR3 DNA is TGTGCCAGCACCACCCCCCGGGACAGGGTACGGGCATTGGATTCACCCCTCCACTTT.

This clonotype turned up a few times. The CDR3 DNA is TGTGCCAGCTCACCAGATGGCGGGTATGGCTACACCTTC. Translation gives CASSPDGGYGYTF. The V call is TRBV18, the J call TRBJ1-2; D uncertain. The germline V gene encodes CDR1 KGHSH and CDR2 LQKENI. V was clipped by 2 bases and J by 5 bases, with 9 bases between them. CDR3 length: 13 residues.

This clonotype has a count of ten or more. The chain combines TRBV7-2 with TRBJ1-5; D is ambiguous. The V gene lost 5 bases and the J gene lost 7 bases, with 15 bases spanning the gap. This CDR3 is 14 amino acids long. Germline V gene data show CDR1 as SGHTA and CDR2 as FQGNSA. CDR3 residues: CASSPLRGRQPQHF. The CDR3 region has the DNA TGTGCCAGCAGCCCGCTCCGCGGACGCCAGCCCCAGCATTTT.

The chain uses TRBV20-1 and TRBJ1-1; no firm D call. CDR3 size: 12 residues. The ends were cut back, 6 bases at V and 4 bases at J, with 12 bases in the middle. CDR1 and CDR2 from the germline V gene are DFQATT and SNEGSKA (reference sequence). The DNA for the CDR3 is TGCAGTGCCGCCATGGACCTCACTGAAGCTTTCTTT. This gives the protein CSAAMDLTEAFF.

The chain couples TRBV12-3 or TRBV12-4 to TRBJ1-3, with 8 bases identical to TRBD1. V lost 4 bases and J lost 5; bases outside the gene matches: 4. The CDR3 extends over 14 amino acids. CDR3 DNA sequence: TGTGCCAGCAGTTCCTGGACAGGGCGAAACACCATATATTTT. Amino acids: CASSSWTGRNTIYF.

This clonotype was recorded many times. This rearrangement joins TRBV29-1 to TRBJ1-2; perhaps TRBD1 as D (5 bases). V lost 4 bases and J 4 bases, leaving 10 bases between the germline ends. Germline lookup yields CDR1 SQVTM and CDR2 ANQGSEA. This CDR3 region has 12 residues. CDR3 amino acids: CSVGGEPYGYTF. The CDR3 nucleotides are TGCAGCGTTGGGGGGGAACCCTATGGCTACACCTTC.

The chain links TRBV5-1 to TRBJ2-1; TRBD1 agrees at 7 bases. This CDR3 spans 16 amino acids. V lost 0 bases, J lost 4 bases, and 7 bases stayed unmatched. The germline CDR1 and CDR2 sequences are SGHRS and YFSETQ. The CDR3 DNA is TGCGCCAGCAGCTTGGCTATAGGGACAGCATACAATGAGCAGTTCTTC. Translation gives CASSLAIGTAYNEQFF.

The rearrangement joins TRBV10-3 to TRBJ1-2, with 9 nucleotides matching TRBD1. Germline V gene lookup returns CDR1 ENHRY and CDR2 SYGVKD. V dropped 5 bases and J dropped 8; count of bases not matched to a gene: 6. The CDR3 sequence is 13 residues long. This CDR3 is CAISPPGQGGYTF. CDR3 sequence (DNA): TGTGCCATCAGTCCGCCGGGACAGGGAGGCTACACCTTC.

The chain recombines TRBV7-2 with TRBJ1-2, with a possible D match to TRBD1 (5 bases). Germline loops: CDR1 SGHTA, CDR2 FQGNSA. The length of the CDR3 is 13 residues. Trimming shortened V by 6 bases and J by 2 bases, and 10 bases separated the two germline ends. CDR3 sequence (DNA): TGTGCCAGCAGTGACAGCTTCAACTATGGCTACACCTTC. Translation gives CASSDSFNYGYTF.

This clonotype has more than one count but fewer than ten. The CDR3 reads CASQRIAGSTGELFF. The CDR3 DNA reads as TGTGCCAGCCAGCGTATAGCGGGAAGTACCGGGGAGCTGTTTTTT. This rearrangement joins TRBV27 to TRBJ2-2; 8 nucleotides line up with TRBD2. After removal of 8 bases from V and 5 bases from J, the junction contained 10 bases not matched to a gene. Germline CDR1 MNHEY, CDR2 SMNVEV (reference sequence). The CDR3 is 15 amino acids.

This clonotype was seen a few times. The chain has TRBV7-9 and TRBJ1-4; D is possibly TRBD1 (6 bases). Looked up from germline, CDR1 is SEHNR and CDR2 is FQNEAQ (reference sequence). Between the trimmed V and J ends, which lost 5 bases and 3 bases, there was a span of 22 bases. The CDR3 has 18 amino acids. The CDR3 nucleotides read TGTGCCAGCAGCCGCTTCGGGGACACAGAAATTGCTAATGAAAAACTGTTTTTT. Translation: CASSRFGDTEIANEKLFF.

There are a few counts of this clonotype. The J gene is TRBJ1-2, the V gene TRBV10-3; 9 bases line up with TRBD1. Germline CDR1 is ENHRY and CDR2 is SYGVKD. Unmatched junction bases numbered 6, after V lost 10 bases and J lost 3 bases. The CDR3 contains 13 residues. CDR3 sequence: CATSDRGDYGYTF. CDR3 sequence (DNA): TGTGCCACCTCGGACAGGGGCGACTATGGCTACACCTTC.